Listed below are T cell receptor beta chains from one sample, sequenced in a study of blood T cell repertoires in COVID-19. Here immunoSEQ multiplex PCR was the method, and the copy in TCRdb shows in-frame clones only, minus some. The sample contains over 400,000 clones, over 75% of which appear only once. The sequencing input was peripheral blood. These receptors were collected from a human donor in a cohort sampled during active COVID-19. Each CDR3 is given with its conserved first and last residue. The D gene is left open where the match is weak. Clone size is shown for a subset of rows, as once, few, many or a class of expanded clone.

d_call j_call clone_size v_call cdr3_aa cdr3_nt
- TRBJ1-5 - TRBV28 CASSLMPGRQPQHF TGTGCCAGCAGTTTAATGCCAGGGCGACAGCCCCAGCATTTT
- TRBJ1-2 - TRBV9 CASSVGGTNYGYTF TGTGCCAGCAGCGTAGGCGGGACGAACTATGGCTACACCTTC
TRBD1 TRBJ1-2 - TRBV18 CASSPGQGDHYGYTF TGTGCCAGCTCACCGGGACAGGGGGATCACTATGGCTACACCTTC
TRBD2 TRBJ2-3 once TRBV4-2 CASSQRKRGGRTRTDTQYF TGTGCCAGCAGCCAACGCAAACGAGGCGGGAGGACACGCACAGATACGCAGTATTTT
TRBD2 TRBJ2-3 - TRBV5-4 CASSLPRSGEDTQYF TGTGCCAGCAGCTTACCCCGGAGCGGGGAAGATACGCAGTATTTT
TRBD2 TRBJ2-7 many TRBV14 CASSLPGTSGRSQQYF TGTGCCAGCAGCCTGCCCGGGACTAGCGGGAGGTCCCAGCAGTACTTC
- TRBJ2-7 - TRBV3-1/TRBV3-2 CASSQDTGYEQYF TGTGCCAGCAGCCAAGATACCGGTTACGAGCAGTACTTC
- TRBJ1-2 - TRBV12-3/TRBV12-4 CASSPATAYGYTF TGTGCCAGCAGCCCCGCGACAGCCTATGGCTACACCTTC
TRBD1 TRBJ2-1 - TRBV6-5 CASREDRDAYNEQFF TGTGCCAGCAGGGAGGACAGGGACGCCTACAATGAGCAGTTCTTC
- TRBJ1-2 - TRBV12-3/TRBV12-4 CAITGGQGYTF TGTGCCATTACCGGGGGTCAGGGCTACACCTTC
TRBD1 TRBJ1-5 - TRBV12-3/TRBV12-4 CASSLAGGGPQHF TGTGCCAGCAGTTTAGCAGGGGGCGGGCCCCAGCATTTT
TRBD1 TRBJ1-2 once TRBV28 CASSYQGARNYGYTF TGTGCCAGCAGTTACCAGGGGGCGCGGAACTATGGCTACACCTTC
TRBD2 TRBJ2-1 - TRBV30 CAWSPGLAGDNEQFF TGTGCCTGGAGTCCCGGACTAGCGGGAGACAATGAGCAGTTCTTC
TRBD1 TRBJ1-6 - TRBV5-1 CASSLSQGAFSPLHF TGCGCCAGCAGCTTGTCCCAGGGGGCATTTTCACCCCTCCACTTT
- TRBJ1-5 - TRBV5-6 CASSSLGGFASNQPQHF TGTGCCAGCAGCTCCCTCGGGGGTTTTGCGAGCAATCAGCCCCAGCATTTT
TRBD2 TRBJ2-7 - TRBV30 CAWSVLGLAGSSYEQYF TGTGCCTGGAGTGTATTGGGACTAGCGGGGTCCTCCTACGAGCAGTACTTC
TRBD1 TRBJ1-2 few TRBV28 CASGGPDRGRHGYTF TGTGCCAGCGGGGGACCGGACAGGGGACGTCACGGCTACACCTTC
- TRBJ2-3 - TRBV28 CASGGDTDTQYF TGTGCCAGCGGAGGAGACACAGATACGCAGTATTTT
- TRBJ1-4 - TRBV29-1 CSGQDNEKLFF TGCAGCGGACAGGATAATGAAAAACTGTTTTTT
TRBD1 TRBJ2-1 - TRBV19 CASSNGQGSYNEQFF TGTGCCAGTAGTAACGGACAGGGTTCCTACAATGAGCAGTTCTTC
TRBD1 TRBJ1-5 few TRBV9 CASSETGSGQPQHF TGTGCCAGCAGCGAGACAGGGTCGGGGCAGCCCCAGCATTTT
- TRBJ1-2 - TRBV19 CASTRTTYGYTF TGTGCCAGTACTAGGACAACCTATGGCTACACCTTC
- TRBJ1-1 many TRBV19 CASSIRVNTEAFF TGTGCCAGTAGTATTCGGGTTAACACTGAAGCTTTCTTT
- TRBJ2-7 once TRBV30 CAFASANSYEQYF TGTGCATTCGCTAGCGCGAACTCCTACGAGCAGTACTTC
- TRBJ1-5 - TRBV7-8 CASSLSTRVGNQPQHF TGTGCCAGCAGCTTGTCGACGCGGGTCGGCAATCAGCCCCAGCATTTT
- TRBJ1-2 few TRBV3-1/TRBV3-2 CASSPRSNYGYTF TGTGCCAGCAGCCCTAGGTCCAACTATGGCTACACCTTC
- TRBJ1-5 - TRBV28 CASFSHTGQPQHF TGTGCCAGCTTCTCCCACACAGGGCAGCCCCAGCATTTT
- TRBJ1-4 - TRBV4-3 CASSQDRGDEKLFF TGCGCCAGCAGCCAAGACAGGGGAGATGAAAAACTGTTTTTT
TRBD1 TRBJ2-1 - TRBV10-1 CASSTGGEQFF TGCGCCAGCAGTACAGGGGGTGAGCAGTTCTTC